These 9 T cell receptor beta chains originate from one sample sequenced in a study of regulatory T cells in long-lasting Graves disease. Arm-PCR of CDR3 regions with iRepertoire HTBI primers generated TCR beta libraries. TCRdb redid the calling of the multiplex PCR reads with MiXCR, one entry per CDR3 protein. In the table there are a few hundred thousand distinct CDR3 sequences, 20% to 25% of which are singletons. The sample's time point: persistent/refractory GD, antithyroid drugs over 5 years with positive TRAb. Construction of the TCR library relied on RNA isolated from PBMCs. Source: peripheral blood mononuclear cells (PBMCs), taken when the disease was refractory, from a patient treated with antithyroid drugs. Source of these receptors: a female donor with Graves disease.

This clonotype showed up just a few times. This rearrangement joins TRBV9 to TRBJ1-2; D ambiguous. The CDR3 sequence is 13 residues long. Germline values: CDR1 SGDLS, CDR2 YYNGEE. V was clipped by 2 bases and J by 0 bases, with 5 bases between them. Here the CDR3 DNA reads TGTGCCAGCAGCGTGGGGACTAACTATGGCTACACCTTC. The encoded protein is CASSVGTNYGYTF.

This clonotype was picked up a small number of times. This chain uses TRBV20-1 with TRBJ2-7; tentatively, D is TRBD1 (6 bases). Germline CDR1 and CDR2: DFQATT and SNEGSKA (reference sequence). The CDR3 covers 13 residues. The V and J ends lost 6 bases and 7 bases respectively, with 19 bases between them. CDR3 in DNA: TGCAGTGCGGCCCCGGGACACCTCTCGGAGCAGTACTTC. Translating it yields CSAAPGHLSEQYF.

This clonotype was detected many times. V and J are TRBV12-3 or TRBV12-4 and TRBJ2-5, with D unresolved. The CDR3 length is 13 residues. V was shortened by 3 bases and J by 3 bases, with 8 bases between the two germline ends. CDR3 in DNA: TGTGCCAGCAGTTTGAGGCGGAAAGAGACCCAGTACTTC. Protein sequence: CASSLRRKETQYF.

This clonotype appeared many times. This CDR3 reads CASSTLQGDTEAFF. DNA of the CDR3: TGTGCCAGCAGTACCCTCCAGGGAGACACTGAAGCTTTCTTT. The V call is TRBV2, the J call TRBJ1-1, with D perhaps matching TRBD1 (5 bases). CDR1 is SNHLY and CDR2 is FYNNEI in the germline V gene. The CDR3 length is 14 residues. V lost 5 bases and J 3 bases, leaving 13 bases between the germline ends.

The chain carries TRBV25-1 and TRBJ1-4, with D possibly TRBD1 on 5 matching bases. The CDR3 length is 14 residues. Germline loops: CDR1 MGHDK, CDR2 SYGVNS. The germline V and J ends were trimmed by 3 bases and 5 bases, with 10 bases remaining between them. The CDR3 spells CASSDATANEKLFF. CDR3 DNA sequence: TGTGCCAGCAGTGATGCGACAGCAAATGAAAAACTGTTTTTT.

The chain recombines TRBV7-2 with TRBJ2-7, with unresolved D. In germline, CDR1 is SGHTA, CDR2 FQGNSA. CDR3 length: 13 residues. V gave up 4 bases and J gave up 4 bases, with 11 bases separating them. The CDR3 nucleotides read TGTGCCAGCAGCTCCCCCACCCTATACGAGCAGTACTTC. Its protein product is CASSSPTLYEQYF.

This clonotype was seen only a few times. The chain has TRBV29-1 and TRBJ1-2; 8 bases are a match to TRBD1. Trimming at V came to 1 base and at J to 7 bases, leaving 11 bases not matched to a gene. The length of the CDR3 is 15 residues. Germline CDR1 and CDR2: SQVTM and ANQGSEA. Here the CDR3 reads CSVEGAGRGHAGYTF. CDR3 DNA sequence: TGCAGCGTTGAAGGGGCGGGCAGGGGGCATGCTGGCTACACCTTC.

V gene TRBV5-1 combines with J gene TRBJ2-7, with TRBD1 identical over 9 bases. V was pared by 0 bases and J by 2 bases, with 6 bases of the junction left unmatched. Germline assignment: CDR1 SGHRS and CDR2 YFSETQ. The CDR3 extends over 16 amino acids. The CDR3 bases are TGCGCCAGCAGCTTGGGATCGGGGACAGGGCCCTACGAGCAGTACTTC. This encodes CASSLGSGTGPYEQYF.

The sample holds a few counts of this clonotype. The chain carries TRBV29-1 and TRBJ2-3, with D possibly being TRBD2 (7 bases). The CDR3 length is 15 residues. V was trimmed by 4 bases and J by 4 bases, leaving 18 bases between them. In germline, CDR1 is SQVTM, CDR2 ANQGSEA. CDR3 region: CSVARMGGPPDTQYF. The CDR3 DNA reads TGCAGCGTTGCTCGGATGGGGGGGCCGCCAGATACGCAGTATTTT.